This record concerns one T cell receptor (beta chain) sequence. Antigen unknown. Primers for the PCR totalled 60 Vbeta and 13 Jbeta. Clones were sequenced by immunoSEQ multiplex PCR, and TCRdb holds only the in-frame ones, with some missing. The sample holds 90,000 to 130,000 clones, roughly 73% seen once. The record originates from a study of cytomegalovirus exposure and HLA in healthy donors. CDR3 length: 16 residues. CDR1 is GTSNPN and CDR2 is SVGIG in the germline V gene (reference sequence). Trimming shortened V by 4 bases and J by 4 bases, and 19 bases separated the two germline ends. Study-wide results and caveats: The authors judged a highly shared variant cluster likely a sequencing artifact.

The chain uses TRBV30 and TRBJ1-4; the D gene is possibly TRBD1 (5 bases). The sample consisted of PBMCs. The clonotype originates from a woman younger than 45 in good health and CMV-seronegative. The CDR3 DNA reads as TGTGCCTGGACCAAAAGGGGACGGACTAATAATGAAAAACTGTTTTTT. Translation: CAWTKRGRTNNEKLFF.